Listed here are 18 T cell receptor beta chains from one sample, sequenced in a study of Tregs in tolerant kidney transplant recipients. Clones were sequenced by immunoSEQ multiplex PCR, and TCRdb holds only the in-frame ones, with some missing. Of around 70,000 clones in the sample, around 90% were seen once. The sample consisted of CD8+ T cells from blood, taken before the transplant. The origin of the receptors is a human donor who received a combined kidney and bone marrow transplant.

The DNA for the CDR3 is TGTGCCAGCAGTTTCAGGGGAGGGCGACAGCCCCAGCATTTT. Amino acids: CASSFRGGRQPQHF. The chain links TRBV28 to TRBJ1-5; D perhaps matches TRBD1 (6 bases). The CDR3 totals 14 residues. V gave up 3 bases and J gave up 7 bases, with 13 bases separating them. The germline gives CDR1 MDHEN, CDR2 SYDVKM.

This chain links TRBV27 with TRBJ2-5; 11 bases fit TRBD1. The better agreement between TRBJ2-7 and the DNA end casts doubt on the J call. Germline V gene lookup returns CDR1 MNHEY and CDR2 SMNVEV (reference sequence). CDR3 length: 15 amino acids. The CDR3 nucleotides are TGTGCCAGCAGTTCCGGACAGGGGGCCACCTACGAGCAGTACTTC. It translates to CASSSGQGATYEQYF.

The V and J genes are TRBV18 and TRBJ1-1; 10 bases are a match to TRBD1. The CDR3 is 15 residues long. The V segment lost 3 bases and the J segment 3 bases; nucleotides outside the gene matches: 4. Germline assignment: CDR1 KGHSH and CDR2 LQKENI. DNA for the CDR3: TGTGCCAGCTCACCGGGACAGGGGTTTTACACTGAAGCTTTCTTT. Its translation is CASSPGQGFYTEAFF.

V is TRBV29-1 and J is TRBJ2-7; TRBD2 matches at 8 bases. V gave up 5 bases and J gave up 2 bases; unmatched junction bases: 11. The germline gives CDR1 SQVTM, CDR2 ANQGSEA. CDR3 length: 15 amino acids. CDR3 protein: CSVRKSGTRPYEQYF. The CDR3 DNA follows: TGCAGCGTTCGGAAATCCGGGACTAGGCCCTACGAGCAGTACTTC.

This chain connects TRBV10-3 to TRBJ2-3; 9 nucleotides align to TRBD1. The germline V gene has CDR1 ENHRY and CDR2 SYGVKD. This CDR3 region has 15 residues. Germline trimming cut 3 bases from V and 5 bases from J; bases unmatched to any gene: 6. CDR3: CAISDDRGFEDTQYF. The CDR3 coding sequence is TGTGCCATCAGTGATGACAGGGGGTTTGAAGATACGCAGTATTTT.

This chain links TRBV28 with TRBJ2-1, with a weak D call TRBD1 (5 bases). Looked up from germline, CDR1 is MDHEN and CDR2 is SYDVKM. CDR3 size: 16 residues. The V and J ends lost 2 bases and 3 bases respectively, with 14 bases between them. The CDR3 sequence: CASSLDFTGNYNEQFF. CDR3 bases: TGTGCCAGCAGTTTAGATTTTACAGGTAACTACAATGAGCAGTTCTTC.

This clone occurred once. V gene TRBV4-1 combines with J gene TRBJ1-5, with 7 nucleotides matching TRBD1. The CDR3 is made up of 15 amino acids. The ends lost 1 base at V and 5 bases at J; junction bases unmatched: 5. Germline loops: CDR1 MGHRA, CDR2 YSYEKL. The CDR3 DNA sequence: TGCGCCAGCAGCCAAGTCCGGGACAGTTATCAGCCCCAGCATTTT. It codes for CASSQVRDSYQPQHF.

The J gene is TRBJ2-1, the V gene TRBV4-3, with D unclear. The length of the CDR3 is 15 residues. The V end lost 2 bases, the J end lost 0 bases, and 8 bases lay between the germline ends. Per the germline V gene, CDR1 is LGHNA and CDR2 is YSLEER. In DNA, the CDR3 is TGCGCCAGCAGCCAACTAGAGACCTCCTACAATGAGCAGTTCTTC. The encoded protein is CASSQLETSYNEQFF.

The chain employs TRBV6-1 and TRBJ2-7; TRBD2 is a possible D gene (5 bases). CDR3 length: 14 amino acids. Trimming took off 4 bases at V and 2 bases at J, with 12 bases between the two ends. Per germline, CDR1 MNHNS and CDR2 SASEGT. CDR3 region: CASSGRGYAYEQYF. The CDR3 bases are TGTGCCAGCAGTGGAAGAGGGTATGCCTACGAGCAGTACTTC.

The chain couples TRBV25-1 to TRBJ1-3; possible D gene TRBD1, 6 bases. The CDR3 loop spans 12 amino acids. Germline CDR1 MGHDK, CDR2 SYGVNS. Trimming took 7 bases from V and 5 from J, leaving 9 bases between them. CDR3 coding DNA: TGTGCCAGCACAGGGGACAGAAACACCATATATTTT. Its translation is CASTGDRNTIYF.

The chain has TRBV10-3 and TRBJ2-2; 9 bases map to TRBD1. The V gene's germline CDR1 is ENHRY and CDR2 SYGVKD. The V and J ends lost 0 bases and 3 bases, in that order; junction bases with no gene match: 2. The CDR3 has 16 amino acids. The DNA of the CDR3 is TGTGCCATCAGTGAGTCTCGGACAGGGGACACCGGGGAGCTGTTTTTT. Protein sequence: CAISESRTGDTGELFF.

J is TRBJ2-5 and V is TRBV10-3; tentative D call: TRBD1 (5 bases). V lost 2 bases to trimming and J lost 1 base, with 17 bases between them. In germline, CDR1 is ENHRY, CDR2 SYGVKD. This CDR3 contains 17 residues. CDR3 loop: CAISEPSTPTVQETQYF. The CDR3 bases are TGTGCCATCAGTGAGCCGTCGACTCCGACAGTCCAAGAGACCCAGTACTTC.

This chain uses TRBV29-1 with TRBJ1-1; tentative D call: TRBD1 (5 bases). The CDR3 consists of 14 residues. V was shortened by 3 bases and J by 4 bases, with 15 bases between the two germline ends. Germline CDR1 SQVTM, CDR2 ANQGSEA. The CDR3 loop reads CSVDGTFGGTEAFF. CDR3 nucleotide sequence: TGCAGCGTTGATGGGACTTTTGGAGGCACTGAAGCTTTCTTT. Complete variable domain (other parts from reference TRBV29-1 and TRBJ1-1): SAVISQKPSRDICQRGTSLTIQCQVDSQVTMMFWYRQQPGQSLTLIATANQGSEATYESGFVIDKFPISRPNLTFSTLTVSNMSPEDSSIYLCSVDGTFGGTEAFFGQGTRLTVV.

This clone showed up just a few times. The gene calls are TRBV6-6 and TRBJ1-4; 11 nucleotides agree with TRBD1. J lost 4 bases, V lost 5 bases, and 6 bases had no gene match. The germline V gene has CDR1 MNHNY and CDR2 SVGAGI (reference sequence). The CDR3 is 16 amino acids. Here the CDR3 DNA reads TGTGCCAGCAGTCCAGGGACAGGGGGTCTTAATGAAAAACTGTTTTTT. Amino acid sequence: CASSPGTGGLNEKLFF.

The chain employs TRBV10-3 and TRBJ2-5; the match to TRBD1 covers 8 bases. This CDR3 is 14 amino acids long. Trimming cost V 0 bases and J 4 bases; bases outside gene matches: 1. Germline V lookup: CDR1 ENHRY, CDR2 SYGVKD. Written as DNA, the CDR3 is TGTGCCATCAGTGAGTCCGGACAGGGAGAGACCCAGTACTTC. Protein product: CAISESGQGETQYF.

This clone was counted only a few times. The chain combines TRBV4-2 with TRBJ2-3; D uncertain. CDR1 LGHNA and CDR2 YNFKEQ come from the germline V gene. Between the trimmed V and J ends, which lost 4 bases and 4 bases, there was a span of 18 bases. The CDR3 is 16 amino acids. The CDR3 DNA sequence: TGTGCCAGCAGCCCGCTTTTAGGTGTGGAGTCAGATACGCAGTATTTT. Translating it yields CASSPLLGVESDTQYF.

The chain couples TRBV20-1 to TRBJ1-2; no firm D call. From germline, CDR1 is DFQATT and CDR2 SNEGSKA (reference sequence). V was trimmed by 6 bases and J by 3 bases, leaving 8 bases between them. The CDR3 runs 11 residues. Here the CDR3 reads CSATEDYGYTF. The DNA of the CDR3 is TGCAGTGCCACGGAGGACTATGGCTACACCTTC.

The V gene is TRBV5-3, the J gene TRBJ2-7; TRBD1 aligns across 8 bases. Being an ORF, TRBV5-3 has a function that is uncertain. This CDR3 contains 13 residues. The trim removed 3 bases at V and 3 bases at J, leaving 2 bases unmatched. CDR3 loop: CARSSRGRYEQYF. CDR3 DNA: TGTGCCAGAAGCTCCAGGGGGCGCTACGAGCAGTACTTC.